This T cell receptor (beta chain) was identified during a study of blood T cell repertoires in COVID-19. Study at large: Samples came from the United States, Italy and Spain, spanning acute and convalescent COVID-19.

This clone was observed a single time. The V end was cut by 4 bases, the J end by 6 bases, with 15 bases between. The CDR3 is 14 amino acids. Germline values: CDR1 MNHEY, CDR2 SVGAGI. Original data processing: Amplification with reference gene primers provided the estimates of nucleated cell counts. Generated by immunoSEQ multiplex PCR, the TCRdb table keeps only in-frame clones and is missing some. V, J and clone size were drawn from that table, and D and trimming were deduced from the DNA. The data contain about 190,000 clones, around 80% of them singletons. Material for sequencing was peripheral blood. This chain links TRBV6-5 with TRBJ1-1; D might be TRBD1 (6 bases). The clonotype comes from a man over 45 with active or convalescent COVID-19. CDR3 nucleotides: TGTGCCAGCAGTTCTACAGGGAATGTCGCTGAAGCTTTCTTT. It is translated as CASSSTGNVAEAFF.